The present T cell receptor beta chain was sequenced within a study of post-analysis software for immune sequencing data. Unique molecular identifiers tagged the TCR beta cDNA libraries. A single record per CDR3 protein comes from TCRdb applying MiXCR to the PCR reads. The sample carries some 700,000 distinct CDR3 sequences, about 60% recorded once. General study results and limits: Significantly lower normalized Chao1 diversity was seen in multiple sclerosis patients than in controls. Strong co-clustering by F measure linked samples that shared a preparation batch.

This clonotype was seen more than once but under ten times. The target antigen is unknown. The sequencing sample was made of blood. This TCR was recovered from a girl aged 2-10 years with multiple sclerosis.

CDR3 DNA: TGCGCCAGCAGTGAGTCCCGGACAGGGGACACTGAAGCTTTCTTT. Protein: CASSESRTGDTEAFF. V usage is TRBV10-1 and J usage is TRBJ1-1, with 9 bases identical to TRBD1. This CDR3 has 15 amino acids. Per germline, CDR1 WNHNN and CDR2 SYGVQD (reference sequence). With 0 bases clipped from V and 3 bases from J, the junction kept 2 bases outside the gene matches.